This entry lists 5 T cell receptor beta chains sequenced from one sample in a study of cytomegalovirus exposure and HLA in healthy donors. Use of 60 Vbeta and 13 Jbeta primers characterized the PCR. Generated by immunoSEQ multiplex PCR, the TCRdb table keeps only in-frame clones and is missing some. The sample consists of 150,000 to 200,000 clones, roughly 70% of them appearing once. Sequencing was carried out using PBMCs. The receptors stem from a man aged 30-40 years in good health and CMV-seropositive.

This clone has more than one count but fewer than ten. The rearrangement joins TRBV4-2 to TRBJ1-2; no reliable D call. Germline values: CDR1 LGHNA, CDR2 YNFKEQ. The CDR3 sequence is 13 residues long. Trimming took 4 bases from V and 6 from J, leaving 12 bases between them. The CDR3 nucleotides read TGTGCCAGCAGCCGACAAAAGGAGGATGGCTACACCTTC. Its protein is CASSRQKEDGYTF.

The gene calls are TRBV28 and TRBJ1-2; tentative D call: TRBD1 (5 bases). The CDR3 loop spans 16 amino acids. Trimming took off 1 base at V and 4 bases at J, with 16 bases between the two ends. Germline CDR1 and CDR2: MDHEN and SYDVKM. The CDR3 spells CASSLYGGGSLYGYTF. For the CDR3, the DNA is TGTGCCAGCAGTTTATATGGGGGAGGTTCCCTCTATGGCTACACCTTC.

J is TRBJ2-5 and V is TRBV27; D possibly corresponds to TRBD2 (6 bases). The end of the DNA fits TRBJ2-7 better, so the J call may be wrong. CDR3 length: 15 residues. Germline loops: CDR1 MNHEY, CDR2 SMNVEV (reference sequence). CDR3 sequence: CASSPIAVSSYEQYF. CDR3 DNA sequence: TGTGCCAGCAGTCCAATAGCGGTTAGCTCCTACGAGCAGTACTTC.

The CDR3 DNA follows: TGTGCCTCCAGGGGCGGAGCCTACGAGCAGTACTTC. This gives the protein CASRGGAYEQYF. V is TRBV30 and J is TRBJ2-7, with a weak D call TRBD1 (6 bases). The V end was cut by 7 bases, the J end by 2 bases, with 12 bases between. Germline CDR1 and CDR2: GTSNPN and SVGIG (reference sequence). This CDR3 has 12 amino acids. Full variable domain (remainder filled in from reference TRBV30 and TRBJ2-7): SQTIHQWPATLVQPVGSPLSLECTVEGTSNPNLYWYRQAAGRGLQLLFYSVGIGQISSEVPQNLSASRPQDRQFILSSKKLLLSDSGFYLCASRGGAYEQYFGPGTRLTVT.

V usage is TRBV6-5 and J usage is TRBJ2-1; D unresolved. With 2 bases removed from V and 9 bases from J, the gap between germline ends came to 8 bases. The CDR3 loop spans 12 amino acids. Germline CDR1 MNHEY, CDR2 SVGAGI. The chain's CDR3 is CASSYVGGEQFF. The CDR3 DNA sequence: TGTGCCAGCAGTTACGTCGGCGGTGAGCAGTTCTTC.